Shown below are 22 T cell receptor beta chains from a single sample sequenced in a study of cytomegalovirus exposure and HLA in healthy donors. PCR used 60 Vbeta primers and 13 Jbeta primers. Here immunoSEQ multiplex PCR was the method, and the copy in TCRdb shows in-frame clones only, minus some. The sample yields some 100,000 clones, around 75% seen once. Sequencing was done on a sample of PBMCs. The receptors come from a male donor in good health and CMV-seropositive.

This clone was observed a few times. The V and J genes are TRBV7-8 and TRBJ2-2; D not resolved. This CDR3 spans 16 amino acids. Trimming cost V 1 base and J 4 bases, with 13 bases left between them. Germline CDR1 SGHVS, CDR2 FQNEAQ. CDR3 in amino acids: CASSLVWSATTGELFF. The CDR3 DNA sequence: TGTGCCAGCAGCTTAGTTTGGAGCGCCACCACCGGGGAGCTGTTTTTT.

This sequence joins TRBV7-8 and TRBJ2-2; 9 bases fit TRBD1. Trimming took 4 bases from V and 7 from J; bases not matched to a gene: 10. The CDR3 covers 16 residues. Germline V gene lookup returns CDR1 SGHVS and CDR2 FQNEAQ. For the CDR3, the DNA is TGTGCCAGCAGCTCATGGACAGGGGTCGGTGGCGGGGAGCTGTTTTTT. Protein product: CASSSWTGVGGGELFF.

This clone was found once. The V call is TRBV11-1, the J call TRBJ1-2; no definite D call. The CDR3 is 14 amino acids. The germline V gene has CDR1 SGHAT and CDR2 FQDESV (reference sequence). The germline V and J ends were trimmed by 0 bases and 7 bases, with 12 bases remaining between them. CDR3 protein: CASSLAPRRRGYTF. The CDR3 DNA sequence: TGTGCCAGCAGCTTAGCCCCGAGGAGGCGTGGCTACACCTTC.

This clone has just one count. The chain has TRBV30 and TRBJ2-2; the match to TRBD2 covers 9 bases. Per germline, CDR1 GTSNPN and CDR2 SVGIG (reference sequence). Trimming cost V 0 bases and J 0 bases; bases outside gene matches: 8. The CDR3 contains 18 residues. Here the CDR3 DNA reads TGTGCCTGGAGTGTTCTAAGAGCGGGGGGACCGAACACCGGGGAGCTGTTTTTT. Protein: CAWSVLRAGGPNTGELFF.

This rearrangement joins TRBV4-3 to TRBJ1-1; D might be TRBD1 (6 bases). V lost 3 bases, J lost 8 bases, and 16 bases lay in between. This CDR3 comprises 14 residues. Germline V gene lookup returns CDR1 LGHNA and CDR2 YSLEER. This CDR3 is CASSHPGRTVEAFF. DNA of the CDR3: TGCGCCAGCAGCCATCCAGGCAGGACAGTCGAAGCTTTCTTT.

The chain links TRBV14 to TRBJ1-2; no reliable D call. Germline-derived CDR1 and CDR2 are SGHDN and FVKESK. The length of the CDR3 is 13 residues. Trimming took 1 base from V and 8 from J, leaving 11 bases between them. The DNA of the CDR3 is TGTGCCAGCAGCCAAGCTCACCCGGGGGGCTACACCTTC. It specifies CASSQAHPGGYTF.

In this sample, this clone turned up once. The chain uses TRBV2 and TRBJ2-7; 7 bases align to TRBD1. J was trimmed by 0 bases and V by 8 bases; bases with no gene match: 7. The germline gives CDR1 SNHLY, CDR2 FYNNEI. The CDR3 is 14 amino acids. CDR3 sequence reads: CASYSGTVSYEQYF. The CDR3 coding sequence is TGTGCCAGCTATTCCGGGACAGTCTCCTACGAGCAGTACTTC.

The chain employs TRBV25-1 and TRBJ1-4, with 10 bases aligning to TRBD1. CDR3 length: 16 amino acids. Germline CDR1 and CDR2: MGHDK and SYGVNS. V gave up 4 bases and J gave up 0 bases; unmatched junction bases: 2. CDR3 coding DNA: TGTGCCAGCAGTGGGACAGGGGGATCAACTAATGAAAAACTGTTTTTT. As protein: CASSGTGGSTNEKLFF.

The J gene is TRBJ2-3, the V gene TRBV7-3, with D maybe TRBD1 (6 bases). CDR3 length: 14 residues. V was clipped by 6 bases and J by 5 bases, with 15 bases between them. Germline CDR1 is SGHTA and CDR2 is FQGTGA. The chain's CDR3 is CASSRGQSQDTQYF. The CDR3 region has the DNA TGTGCCAGCAGTCGGGGACAATCGCAAGATACGCAGTATTTT.

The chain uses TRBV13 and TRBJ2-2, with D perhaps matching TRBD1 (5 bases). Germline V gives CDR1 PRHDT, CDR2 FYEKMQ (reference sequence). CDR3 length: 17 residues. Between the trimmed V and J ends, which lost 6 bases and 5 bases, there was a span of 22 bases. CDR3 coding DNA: TGTGCCAGCAGGCTCTCTATGGGCGGACGGACAACCGGGGAGCTGTTTTTT. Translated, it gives CASRLSMGGRTTGELFF. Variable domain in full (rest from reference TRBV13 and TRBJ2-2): AAGVIQSPRHLIKEKRETATLKCYPIPRHDTVYWYQQGPGQDPQFLISFYEKMQSDKGSIPDRFSAQQFSDYHSELNMSSLELGDSALYFCASRLSMGGRTTGELFFGEGSRLTVL.

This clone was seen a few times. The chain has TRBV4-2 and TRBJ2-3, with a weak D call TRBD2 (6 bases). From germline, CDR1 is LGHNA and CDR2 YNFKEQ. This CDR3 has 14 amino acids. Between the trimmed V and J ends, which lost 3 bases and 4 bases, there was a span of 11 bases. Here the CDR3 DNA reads TGTGCCAGCAGCCAGTGGGGGGAAGCAGATACGCAGTATTTT. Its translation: CASSQWGEADTQYF.

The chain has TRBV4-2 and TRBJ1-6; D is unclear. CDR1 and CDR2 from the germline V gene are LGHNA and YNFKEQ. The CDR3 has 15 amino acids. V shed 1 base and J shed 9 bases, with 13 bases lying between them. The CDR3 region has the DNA TGTGCCAGCAGCCAAGTGGGAGGATCGAGTTCACCCCTCCACTTT. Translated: CASSQVGGSSSPLHF.

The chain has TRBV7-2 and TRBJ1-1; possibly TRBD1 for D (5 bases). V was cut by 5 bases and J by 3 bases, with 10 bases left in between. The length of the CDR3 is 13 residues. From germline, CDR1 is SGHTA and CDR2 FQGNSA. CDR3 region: CASSPQGYTEAFF. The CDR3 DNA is TGTGCCAGCAGCCCCCAGGGATACACTGAAGCTTTCTTT.

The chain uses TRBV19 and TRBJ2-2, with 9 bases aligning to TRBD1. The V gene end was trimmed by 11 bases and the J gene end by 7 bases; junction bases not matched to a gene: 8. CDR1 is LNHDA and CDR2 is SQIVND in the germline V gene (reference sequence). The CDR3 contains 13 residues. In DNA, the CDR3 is TGTGCCGGGGGGGGGACAGGGAGCGGGGAGCTGTTTTTT. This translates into CAGGGTGSGELFF. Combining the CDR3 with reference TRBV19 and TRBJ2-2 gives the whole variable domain DGGITQSPKYLFRKEGQNVTLSCEQNLNHDAMYWYRQDPGQGLRLIYYSQIVNDFQKGDIAEGYSVSREKKESFPLTVTSAQKNPTAFYLCAGGGTGSGELFFGEGSRLTVL.

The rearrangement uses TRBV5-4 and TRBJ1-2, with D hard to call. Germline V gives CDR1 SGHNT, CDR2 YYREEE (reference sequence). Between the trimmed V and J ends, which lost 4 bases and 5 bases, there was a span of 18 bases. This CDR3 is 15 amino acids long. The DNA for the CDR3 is TGTGCCAGCAGCCTCGGGGTGGGATCTCGGTATGGCTACACCTTC. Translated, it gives CASSLGVGSRYGYTF. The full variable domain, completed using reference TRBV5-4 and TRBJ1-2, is ETGVTQSPTHLIKTRGQQVTLRCSSQSGHNTVSWYQQALGQGPQFIFQYYREEENGRGNFPPRFSGLQFPNYSSELNVNALELDDSALYLCASSLGVGSRYGYTFGSGTRLTVV.

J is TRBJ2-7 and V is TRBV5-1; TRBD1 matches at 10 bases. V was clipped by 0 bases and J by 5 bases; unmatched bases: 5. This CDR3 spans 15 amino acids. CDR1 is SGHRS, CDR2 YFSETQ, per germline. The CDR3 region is CASSLVGTGVDEQYF. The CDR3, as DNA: TGCGCCAGCAGCTTGGTTGGGACAGGGGTGGACGAGCAGTACTTC.

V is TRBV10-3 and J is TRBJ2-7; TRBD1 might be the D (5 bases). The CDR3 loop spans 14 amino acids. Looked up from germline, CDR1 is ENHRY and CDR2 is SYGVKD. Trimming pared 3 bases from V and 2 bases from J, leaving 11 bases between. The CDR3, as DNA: TGTGCCATCAGTGACCCGGACAAGGCCTACGAGCAGTACTTC. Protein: CAISDPDKAYEQYF.

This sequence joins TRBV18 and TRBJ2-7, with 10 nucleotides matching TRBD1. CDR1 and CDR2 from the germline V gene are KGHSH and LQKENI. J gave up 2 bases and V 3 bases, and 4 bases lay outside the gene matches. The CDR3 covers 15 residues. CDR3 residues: CASSPGTGAPYEQYF. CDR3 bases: TGTGCCAGCTCACCCGGGACAGGGGCCCCCTACGAGCAGTACTTC.

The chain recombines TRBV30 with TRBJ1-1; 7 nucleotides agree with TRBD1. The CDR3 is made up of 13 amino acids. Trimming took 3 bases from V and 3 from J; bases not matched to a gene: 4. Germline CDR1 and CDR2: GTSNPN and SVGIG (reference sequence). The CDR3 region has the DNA TGTGCCTGGAGGGATACAGGGGACACTGAAGCTTTCTTT. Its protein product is CAWRDTGDTEAFF.

CDR3 in DNA: TGTGCCAGCAGTCCTACCGGGACAGCTTACTATGGCTACACCTTC. Translating it yields CASSPTGTAYYGYTF. The chain has TRBV28 and TRBJ1-2; 7 nucleotides align to TRBD1. V was pared by 5 bases and J by 3 bases, with 9 bases of the junction left unmatched. This CDR3 region has 15 residues. CDR1 is MDHEN, CDR2 SYDVKM, per germline.

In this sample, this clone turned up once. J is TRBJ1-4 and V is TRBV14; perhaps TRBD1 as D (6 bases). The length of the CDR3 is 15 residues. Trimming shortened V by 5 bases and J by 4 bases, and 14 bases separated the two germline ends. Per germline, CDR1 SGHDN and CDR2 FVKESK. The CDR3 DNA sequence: TGTGCCAGCAGCTCCAGCACAGGGAATAATGAAAAACTGTTTTTT. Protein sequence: CASSSSTGNNEKLFF.

The CDR3 here is CASSLRTRAGAGGDGYTF. For the CDR3, the DNA is TGTGCCAGCAGCTTACGAACCCGAGCCGGGGCAGGGGGTGATGGCTACACCTTC. The V and J genes are TRBV11-2 and TRBJ1-2; TRBD1 matches at 7 bases. Looked up from germline, CDR1 is SGHAT and CDR2 is FQNNGV. V trimming: 2 bases; J trimming: 6 bases; junction bases outside the gene matches: 18. The CDR3 consists of 18 residues.